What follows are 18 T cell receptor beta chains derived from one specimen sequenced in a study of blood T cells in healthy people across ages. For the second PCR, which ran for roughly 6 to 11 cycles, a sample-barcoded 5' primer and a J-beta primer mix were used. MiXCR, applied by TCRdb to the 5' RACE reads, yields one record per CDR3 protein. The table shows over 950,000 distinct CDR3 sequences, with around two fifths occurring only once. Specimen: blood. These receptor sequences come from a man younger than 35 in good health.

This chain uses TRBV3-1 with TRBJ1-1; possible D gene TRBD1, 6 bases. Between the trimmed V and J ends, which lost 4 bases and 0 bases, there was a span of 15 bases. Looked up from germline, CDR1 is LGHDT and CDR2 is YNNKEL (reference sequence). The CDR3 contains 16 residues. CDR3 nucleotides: TGTGCCAGCAGCCTGGGAGGGGGGGTGTTGAACACTGAAGCTTTCTTT. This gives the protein CASSLGGGVLNTEAFF.

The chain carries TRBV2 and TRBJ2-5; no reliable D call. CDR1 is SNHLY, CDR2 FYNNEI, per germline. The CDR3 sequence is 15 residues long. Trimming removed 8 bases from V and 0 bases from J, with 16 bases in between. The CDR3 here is CASELRLSNQETQYF. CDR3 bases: TGTGCCAGCGAGCTTAGACTCTCGAACCAAGAGACCCAGTACTTC. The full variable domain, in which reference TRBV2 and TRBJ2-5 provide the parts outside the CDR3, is EPEVTQTPSHQVTQMGQEVILRCVPISNHLYFYWYRQILGQKVEFLVSFYNNEISEKSEIFDDQFSVERPDGSNFTLKIRSTKLEDSAMYFCASELRLSNQETQYFGPGTRLLVL.

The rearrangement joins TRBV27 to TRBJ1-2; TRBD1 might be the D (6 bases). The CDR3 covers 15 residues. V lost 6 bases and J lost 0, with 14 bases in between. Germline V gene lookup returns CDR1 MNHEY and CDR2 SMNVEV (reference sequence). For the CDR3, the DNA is TGTGCCAGCAGCCGAACCGCAGGGGCTAACTATGGCTACACCTTC. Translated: CASSRTAGANYGYTF.

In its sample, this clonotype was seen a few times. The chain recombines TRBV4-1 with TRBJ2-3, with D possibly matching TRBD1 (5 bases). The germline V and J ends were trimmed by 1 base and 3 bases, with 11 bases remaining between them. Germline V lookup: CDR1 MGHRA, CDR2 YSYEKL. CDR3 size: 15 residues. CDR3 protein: CASSQGFRQTDTQYF. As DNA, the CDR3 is TGCGCCAGCAGCCAAGGATTCCGACAGACAGATACGCAGTATTTT.

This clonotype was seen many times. The chain's CDR3 is CSASPTTGSWDTQYF. Written as DNA, the CDR3 is TGCAGTGCTAGTCCGACTACCGGGTCATGGGATACGCAGTATTTT. The chain recombines TRBV20-1 with TRBJ2-3; the D gene is possibly TRBD2 (5 bases). The CDR3 covers 15 residues. V lost 3 bases to trimming and J lost 6 bases, with 19 bases between them. The germline V gene has CDR1 DFQATT and CDR2 SNEGSKA (reference sequence).

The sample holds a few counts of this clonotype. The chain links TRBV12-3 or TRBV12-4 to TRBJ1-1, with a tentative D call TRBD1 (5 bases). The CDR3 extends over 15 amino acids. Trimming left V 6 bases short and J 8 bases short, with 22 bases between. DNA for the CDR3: TGTGCCAGCAGGGGAACGGGGGGGGGTTACGCGGAAGCTTTCTTT. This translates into CASRGTGGGYAEAFF.

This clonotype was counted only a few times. CDR3 nucleotide sequence: TGTGCCAGCAGTTCGCGGACAGGTGAGGGGAGAAACAATGAGCAGTTCTTC. It specifies CASSSRTGEGRNNEQFF. The rearrangement links TRBV12-3 or TRBV12-4 to TRBJ2-1, with TRBD1 identical over 7 bases. V dropped 4 bases and J dropped 5; count of bases not matched to a gene: 14. This CDR3 has 17 amino acids.

CDR3 sequence: CASSPEGRTNTGELFF. CDR3 sequence (DNA): TGTGCCAGCAGTCCTGAAGGACGGACGAACACCGGGGAGCTGTTTTTT. The V gene is TRBV6-2 or TRBV6-3, the J gene TRBJ2-2; D gene uncertain. This CDR3 contains 16 residues. Trimming removed 5 bases at V and 0 bases at J, with 13 bases between. The germline CDR1 and CDR2 sequences are MNHEY and SVGEGT.

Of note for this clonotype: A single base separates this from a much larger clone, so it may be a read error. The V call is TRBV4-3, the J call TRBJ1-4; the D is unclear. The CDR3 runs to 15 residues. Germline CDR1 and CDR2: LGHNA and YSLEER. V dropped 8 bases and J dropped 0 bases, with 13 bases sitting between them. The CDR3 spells CASGYTAATNEKLFF. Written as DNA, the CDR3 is TGCGCCAGCGGCTACACGGCTGCAACTAATGAAAAACTGTTTTTT.

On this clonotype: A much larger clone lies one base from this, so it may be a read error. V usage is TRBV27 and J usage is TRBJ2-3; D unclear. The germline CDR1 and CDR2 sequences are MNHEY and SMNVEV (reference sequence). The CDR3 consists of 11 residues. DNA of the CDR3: TGTGCCAGCAGCACCACAGATATGCAGTATTTT. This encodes CASSTTDMQYF.

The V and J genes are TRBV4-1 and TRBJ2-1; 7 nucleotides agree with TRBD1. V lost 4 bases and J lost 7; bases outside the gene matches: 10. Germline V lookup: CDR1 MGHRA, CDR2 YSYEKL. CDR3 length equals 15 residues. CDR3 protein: CASSLHRGTLNEQFF. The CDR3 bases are TGCGCCAGCAGCCTTCACAGGGGAACCCTAAATGAGCAGTTCTTC.

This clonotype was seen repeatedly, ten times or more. CDR3 protein: CASSLTVNYGYTF. The DNA of the CDR3 is TGTGCCAGCAGCCTTACAGTTAACTATGGCTACACCTTC. This chain connects TRBV7-9 to TRBJ1-2; D call uncertain. Deletions cut 5 bases from V and 1 base from J, with 8 bases between. Germline V gene lookup returns CDR1 SEHNR and CDR2 FQNEAQ (reference sequence). CDR3 size: 13 residues.

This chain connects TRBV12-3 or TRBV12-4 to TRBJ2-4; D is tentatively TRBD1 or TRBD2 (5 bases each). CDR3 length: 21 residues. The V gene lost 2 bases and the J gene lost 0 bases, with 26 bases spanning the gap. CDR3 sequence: CASSLFRIFAGSELAKNIQYF. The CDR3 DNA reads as TGTGCCAGCAGTTTATTCCGAATTTTTGCAGGGAGCGAACTAGCCAAAAACATTCAGTACTTC.

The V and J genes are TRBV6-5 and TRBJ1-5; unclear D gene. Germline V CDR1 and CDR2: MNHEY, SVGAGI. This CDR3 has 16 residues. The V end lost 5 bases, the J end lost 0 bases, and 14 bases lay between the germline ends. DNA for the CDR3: TGTGCCAGCAGTCCTCGAAGCTTCTATAGCAATCAGCCCCAGCATTTT. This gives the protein CASSPRSFYSNQPQHF.

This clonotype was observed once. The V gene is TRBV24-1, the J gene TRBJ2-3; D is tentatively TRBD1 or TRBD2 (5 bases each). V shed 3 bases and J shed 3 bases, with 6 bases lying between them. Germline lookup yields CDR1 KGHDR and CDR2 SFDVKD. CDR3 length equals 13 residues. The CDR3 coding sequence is TGTGCCACCAGTGATGGGGGAACAGATACGCAGTATTTT. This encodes CATSDGGTDTQYF.

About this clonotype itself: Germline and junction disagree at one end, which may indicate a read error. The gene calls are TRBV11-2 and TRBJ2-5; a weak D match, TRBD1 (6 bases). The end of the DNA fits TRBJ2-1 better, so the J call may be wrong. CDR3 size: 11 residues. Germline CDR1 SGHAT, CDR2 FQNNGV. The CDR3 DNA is TGCCCGGCCAGGGGCCAAGAGACCCAGTTCTTC. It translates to CPARGQETQFF.

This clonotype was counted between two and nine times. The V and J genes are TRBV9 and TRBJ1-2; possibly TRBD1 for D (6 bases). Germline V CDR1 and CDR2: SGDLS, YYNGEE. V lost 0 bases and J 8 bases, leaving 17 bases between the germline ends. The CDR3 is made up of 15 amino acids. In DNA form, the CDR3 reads TGTGCCAGCAGCGTAGCGGGACAAACCCTGGGAGGCTACACCTTC. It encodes CASSVAGQTLGGYTF.

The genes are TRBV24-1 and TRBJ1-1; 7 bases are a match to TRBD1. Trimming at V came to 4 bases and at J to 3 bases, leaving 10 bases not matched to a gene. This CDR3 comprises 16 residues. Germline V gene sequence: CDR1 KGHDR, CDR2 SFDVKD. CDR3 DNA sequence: TGTGCCACCAGTGAGACTGACAGGGTATGGGACACTGAAGCTTTCTTT. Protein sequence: CATSETDRVWDTEAFF.